Following are 27 T cell receptor beta chains from one sample sequenced in a study of blood T cell repertoires in COVID-19. Profiling relied on immunoSEQ multiplex PCR, and the TCRdb table lists in-frame clones only, not all of them. The sample shows 270,000 or so clones, 75% to 90% of them seen only once. The sample consisted of peripheral blood. The receptors were sampled from a woman in her thirties or forties who had recovered from COVID-19.

This chain links TRBV28 with TRBJ2-4; TRBD2 matches at 16 bases. The CDR3 spans 18 residues. Germline CDR1 and CDR2: MDHEN and SYDVKM. V dropped 10 bases and J dropped 1; count of bases not matched to a gene: 10. CDR3 nucleotide sequence: TGTGCCACCCTCTGGTCGGGACTAGCGGGAGGGGCCAAAAACATTCAGTACTTC. Translating gives CATLWSGLAGGAKNIQYF.

The CDR3 DNA sequence: TGTGCCAGCTCGGGGGAGGATAATCAGCCCCAGCATTTT. Its translation is CASSGEDNQPQHF. The chain combines TRBV2 with TRBJ1-5, with a possible D match to TRBD1 (5 bases). The CDR3 has 13 amino acids. CDR1 and CDR2 (germline): SNHLY, FYNNEI. V lost 8 bases, J lost 4 bases, and 12 bases lay in between.

This chain connects TRBV10-1 to TRBJ2-3; 8 nucleotides match TRBD1. Germline V CDR1 and CDR2: WNHNN, SYGVQD (reference sequence). V lost 3 bases and J lost 1; bases outside the gene matches: 3. The CDR3 has 15 residues. The DNA for the CDR3 is TGCGCCAGCAGTGATCTGGGACAGGGCACAGATACGCAGTATTTT. Protein product: CASSDLGQGTDTQYF.

This rearrangement joins TRBV30 to TRBJ2-3; possibly TRBD1 for D (6 bases). Trimming pared 7 bases from V and 4 bases from J, leaving 12 bases between. CDR3 length: 12 residues. The germline CDR1 and CDR2 sequences are GTSNPN and SVGIG (reference sequence). The CDR3 region is CASTGGPDTQYF. The CDR3 DNA reads TGTGCCTCCACTGGGGGCCCAGATACGCAGTATTTT.

The V call is TRBV10-2, the J call TRBJ2-3, with 10 bases aligning to TRBD2. This CDR3 is built from 14 residues. Trimming removed 4 bases from V and 8 bases from J; junction bases left unmatched: 6. Germline-derived CDR1 and CDR2 are WSHSY and SAAADI. CDR3 in amino acids: CASSVVAGGGTQYF. Here the CDR3 DNA reads TGCGCCAGCAGTGTGGTAGCGGGAGGTGGTACGCAGTATTTT.

The chain couples TRBV6-6 to TRBJ1-1, with 8 bases fitting TRBD1. V was clipped by 6 bases and J by 1 base; unmatched bases: 10. This CDR3 spans 16 amino acids. From germline, CDR1 is MNHNY and CDR2 SVGAGI (reference sequence). CDR3 nucleotides: TGTGCCAGCAGAACCACCGACAGGGGAGGGAACACTGAAGCTTTCTTT. This translates into CASRTTDRGGNTEAFF.

This clone showed up just once. The rearrangement uses TRBV7-9 and TRBJ2-2; 11 nucleotides match TRBD2. Trimming at V came to 1 base and at J to 2 bases, leaving 3 bases not matched to a gene. Germline lookup yields CDR1 SEHNR and CDR2 FQNEAQ (reference sequence). This CDR3 region has 17 residues. The CDR3 nucleotides are TGTGCCAGCAGCTTAGTCCGACTAGCGGGAAACACCGGGGAGCTGTTTTTT. Amino acids: CASSLVRLAGNTGELFF.

V is TRBV7-3 and J is TRBJ2-1; TRBD2 is a possible D gene (5 bases). Trimming pared 5 bases from V and 9 bases from J, leaving 14 bases between. The CDR3 contains 13 residues. The germline gives CDR1 SGHTA, CDR2 FQGTGA. The CDR3 DNA is TGTGCCAGCAGCCCGTCTCCCGGAGGTGAGCAGTTCTTC. It specifies CASSPSPGGEQFF.

The CDR3: CASRSTYSSYNEQFF. The CDR3 DNA is TGTGCCAGCAGGTCCACTTACAGCTCCTACAATGAGCAGTTCTTC. The chain has TRBV6-5 and TRBJ2-1; D unclear. The CDR3 is 15 residues long. Germline V gene sequence: CDR1 MNHEY, CDR2 SVGAGI. V lost 6 bases to trimming and J lost 0 bases, with 12 bases between them.

CDR3 loop: CASSVTAADQETQYF. CDR3 coding DNA: TGTGCCAGCAGCGTCACGGCGGCTGATCAAGAGACCCAGTACTTC. The rearrangement links TRBV5-4 to TRBJ2-5, with D unresolved. Germline CDR1 SGHNT, CDR2 YYREEE (reference sequence). With 4 bases removed from V and 2 bases from J, the gap between germline ends came to 15 bases. The CDR3 is 15 amino acids. Full variable domain (missing parts from reference TRBV5-4 and TRBJ2-5): ETGVTQSPTHLIKTRGQQVTLRCSSQSGHNTVSWYQQALGQGPQFIFQYYREEENGRGNFPPRFSGLQFPNYSSELNVNALELDDSALYLCASSVTAADQETQYFGPGTRLLVL.

This clone was recorded a few times. This chain's CDR3 is CASRMDSFTEAFF. DNA of the CDR3: TGTGCCAGCAGGATGGACAGTTTCACTGAAGCTTTCTTT. The chain has TRBV27 and TRBJ1-1; TRBD1 is a possible D gene (6 bases). Looked up from germline, CDR1 is MNHEY and CDR2 is SMNVEV (reference sequence). Between the trimmed V and J ends, which lost 6 bases and 4 bases, there was a span of 12 bases. The CDR3 loop spans 13 amino acids.

The chain joins TRBV6-9 to TRBJ2-7; 8 nucleotides line up with TRBD1. CDR3 length: 13 residues. CDR1 is MNHGY and CDR2 is SVAAGI in the germline V gene. With V trimmed by 9 bases and J by 5 bases, 9 bases remained unmatched. The CDR3, as DNA: TGTGCCAGTCACAGGACAGGGTTCGACGAGCAGTACTTC. Protein sequence: CASHRTGFDEQYF.

The chain joins TRBV12-3 or TRBV12-4 to TRBJ2-1; 9 nucleotides agree with TRBD2. V gave up 5 bases and J gave up 12 bases; unmatched junction bases: 8. The CDR3 loop spans 13 amino acids. For the CDR3, the DNA is TGTGCCAGCAGTCCCAGACTAGCGGTACTGCAGTTCTTC. Its protein product is CASSPRLAVLQFF.

This chain joins TRBV19 and TRBJ2-1; 11 nucleotides agree with TRBD2. J gave up 4 bases and V 6 bases, and 8 bases lay outside the gene matches. The CDR3 sequence is 16 residues long. The germline V gene encodes CDR1 LNHDA and CDR2 SQIVND (reference sequence). CDR3 sequence reads: CASRNIAGGSYNEQFF. CDR3 bases: TGTGCCAGTAGAAATATAGCGGGAGGGTCATACAATGAGCAGTTCTTC. The full variable domain, with the rest looked up from reference TRBV19 and TRBJ2-1, is DGGITQSPKYLFRKEGQNVTLSCEQNLNHDAMYWYRQDPGQGLRLIYYSQIVNDFQKGDIAEGYSVSREKKESFPLTVTSAQKNPTAFYLCASRNIAGGSYNEQFFGPGTRLTVL.

DNA of the CDR3: TGTGCCAGCAGCCTAACAGGGGAAAAACTGTTTTTT. It codes for CASSLTGEKLFF. This chain uses TRBV11-2 with TRBJ1-4, with D perhaps matching TRBD1 (6 bases). The CDR3 is 12 amino acids. The germline V gene has CDR1 SGHAT and CDR2 FQNNGV. V was pared by 5 bases and J by 8 bases, with 9 bases between.

The chain joins TRBV7-8 to TRBJ2-7; a weak D match, TRBD2 (5 bases). The V end was cut by 0 bases, the J end by 2 bases, with 11 bases between. CDR3 length equals 15 residues. Germline CDR1 SGHVS, CDR2 FQNEAQ. CDR3 bases: TGTGCCAGCAGCTTAGCATGGGGAGCTCCCTACGAGCAGTACTTC. This encodes CASSLAWGAPYEQYF.

The V call is TRBV4-1, the J call TRBJ2-7; 7 bases agree with TRBD1. The CDR3 is made up of 15 amino acids. Germline values: CDR1 MGHRA, CDR2 YSYEKL. The junction had 5 bases not matched to a gene; V was cut back by 1 base and J by 2 bases. DNA for the CDR3: TGCGCCAGCAGCCAAGTCCCGGGACAGACCTACGAGCAGTACTTC. Protein: CASSQVPGQTYEQYF.

The genes are TRBV2 and TRBJ1-4; weak D call: TRBD1 (5 bases). There are 13 residues in the CDR3. CDR1 and CDR2 from the germline V gene are SNHLY and FYNNEI. Between the trimmed V and J ends, which lost 11 bases and 5 bases, there was a span of 15 bases. CDR3 amino acids: CAARQTLNEKLFF. The CDR3, as DNA: TGTGCCGCTCGACAGACGTTAAATGAAAAACTGTTTTTT.

This chain connects TRBV27 to TRBJ1-1; 9 nucleotides agree with TRBD1. CDR1 and CDR2 from the germline V gene are MNHEY and SMNVEV (reference sequence). J lost 12 bases, V lost 5 bases, and 16 bases had no gene match. CDR3 length: 15 residues. The CDR3, as DNA: TGTGCCAGCAGTCCGTACCCGGGACAGGGATTGGAAACTTTCTTT. This gives the protein CASSPYPGQGLETFF.

In DNA, the CDR3 is TGTGCCAGTAGTAGGGACACCTACAATGAGCAGTTCTTC. Translation: CASSRDTYNEQFF. The chain employs TRBV19 and TRBJ2-1; maybe TRBD1 (6 bases). CDR3 size: 13 residues. Per the germline V gene, CDR1 is LNHDA and CDR2 is SQIVND (reference sequence). Trimming left V 4 bases short and J 2 bases short, with 6 bases between.

This chain joins TRBV19 and TRBJ2-2, with TRBD2 as a possible D gene (6 bases). CDR1 is LNHDA, CDR2 SQIVND, per germline (reference sequence). The CDR3 totals 15 residues. Trimming pared 6 bases from V and 5 bases from J, leaving 16 bases between. CDR3 in DNA: TGTGCCAGTAGCCCCCCGGGACTTCTTACCGGGGAGCTGTTTTTT. Amino acid sequence: CASSPPGLLTGELFF.

This chain connects TRBV19 to TRBJ2-6, with TRBD1 matching over 7 bases. With V trimmed by 4 bases and J by 2 bases, 5 bases remained unmatched. The CDR3 is 16 amino acids. Looked up from germline, CDR1 is LNHDA and CDR2 is SQIVND (reference sequence). DNA of the CDR3: TGTGCCAGTAGTACCAACGACAGGGCTGGGGCCAACGTCCTGACTTTC. It is translated as CASSTNDRAGANVLTF.

This rearrangement joins TRBV7-6 to TRBJ2-1, with TRBD1 matching 8 bases. Germline assignment: CDR1 SGHVS and CDR2 FNYEAQ. The CDR3 length is 16 residues. V lost 1 base to trimming and J lost 4 bases; unmatched junction nucleotides: 6. The DNA for the CDR3 is TGTGCCAGCAGCTTAGGTGGGACAGGCGGTTACAATGAGCAGTTCTTC. It codes for CASSLGGTGGYNEQFF.

V and J are TRBV28 and TRBJ2-3, with TRBD2 identical over 9 bases. This CDR3 region has 14 residues. Germline trimming cut 4 bases from V and 6 bases from J; bases unmatched to any gene: 5. Germline V gene lookup returns CDR1 MDHEN and CDR2 SYDVKM. The CDR3 DNA sequence: TGTGCCAGCAGTTCCTCCGGACTAGCGGATACGCAGTATTTT. Amino acid sequence: CASSSSGLADTQYF.

The gene calls are TRBV6-5 and TRBJ2-1; 7 positions agree with TRBD2. CDR1 and CDR2 (germline): MNHEY, SVGAGI. After removal of 5 bases from V and 2 bases from J, the junction contained 6 bases not matched to a gene. The CDR3 sequence is 15 residues long. The CDR3 DNA follows: TGTGCCAGCAGTCACTACGGGACTACCTACAATGAGCAGTTCTTC. This encodes CASSHYGTTYNEQFF.

The gene calls are TRBV27 and TRBJ2-1; 8 bases line up with TRBD2. The J segment lost 5 bases and the V segment lost 5 bases, leaving 11 bases of the junction unmatched. This CDR3 region has 16 residues. CDR1 MNHEY and CDR2 SMNVEV come from the germline V gene (reference sequence). This CDR3 reads CASSGSSGIGNNEQFF. In DNA form, the CDR3 reads TGTGCCAGCAGTGGGAGTAGCGGGATTGGCAACAATGAGCAGTTCTTC.

V is TRBV19 and J is TRBJ2-1; 10 bases are a match to TRBD2. CDR1 is LNHDA, CDR2 SQIVND, per germline (reference sequence). The CDR3 covers 16 residues. V lost 4 bases to trimming and J lost 5 bases; unmatched junction nucleotides: 8. CDR3 region: CASSTPSGLANNEQFF. CDR3 bases: TGTGCCAGTAGTACACCCTCGGGACTAGCGAACAATGAGCAGTTCTTC.